A selection of T cell receptor beta chains follows, all from one sample in a study of shared clonotypes between healthy human individuals. The repertoire was sequenced with immunoSEQ multiplex PCR; TCRdb's copy has only in-frame clones and lacks some. This table holds fewer than 400,000 clones, around 72% found once. The sequenced sample consisted of memory CD4+ T cells sorted from blood. All receptors derive from a man younger than 45 in good health. Both conserved end residues are part of each CDR3. Fields, in order: J gene, V gene, clone size, D gene, CDR3 protein, CDR3 DNA. The D gene is left open where the match is weak. Size tells how often a clone was seen (once, few, many) or the class of an expanded clone, and some rows leave it out.

TRBJ1-4,TRBV5-8,-,TRBD1,CASSLVGQGGKLFF,TGTGCCAGCAGCTTGGTCGGACAGGGAGGAAAACTGTTTTTT
TRBJ1-5,TRBV20-1,-,-,CSARQGLLQHF,TGCAGTGCTAGACAGGGTCTACTCCAGCATTTT
TRBJ1-1,TRBV28,-,-,CASSFRRGPEAFF,TGTGCCAGCAGTTTTAGAAGGGGACCTGAAGCTTTCTTT
TRBJ2-7,TRBV5-1,-,-,CASSPQNRAGEQYF,TGCGCCAGCAGCCCCCAAAACAGGGCTGGCGAGCAGTACTTC
TRBJ1-1,TRBV5-6,-,-,CASTRNTEAFF,TGTGCCAGCACTAGGAACACTGAAGCTTTCTTT
TRBJ2-1,TRBV6-5,-,-,CASRSGTSEQFF,TGTGCCAGCAGATCCGGGACTTCAGAGCAGTTCTTC
TRBJ2-1,TRBV18,-,TRBD2,CASSPSGTSRNEQFF,TGTGCCAGCTCACCAAGTGGGACTAGCCGGAATGAGCAGTTCTTC
TRBJ1-4,TRBV11-2,-,TRBD1,CASSPGQGVIANEKLFF,TGTGCCAGCAGCCCAGGACAGGGGGTTATCGCTAATGAAAAACTGTTTTTT
TRBJ2-7,TRBV4-3,-,TRBD2,CASSQDALAGYEQYF,TGCGCCAGCAGCCAAGACGCCCTAGCGGGGTACGAGCAGTACTTC
TRBJ1-3,TRBV30,-,-,CAWSRPRGNTIYF,TGTGCCTGGAGTCGGCCCCGGGGAAACACCATATATTTT
TRBJ2-1,TRBV2,many,TRBD1,CASSDLQGGYNEQFF,TGTGCCAGCAGTGACCTACAGGGGGGTTACAATGAGCAGTTCTTC
TRBJ1-5,TRBV7-8,-,TRBD1,CASSQNGQAKGPQHF,TGTGCCAGCAGCCAAAACGGACAGGCCAAGGGACCCCAGCATTTT
TRBJ2-5,TRBV5-1,-,-,CASSLASASAQYF,TGCGCCAGCAGCTTGGCTTCGGCTAGCGCCCAGTACTTC
TRBJ2-3,TRBV5-1,once,-,CASSLGTVTTDTQYF,TGCGCCAGCAGCTTGGGGACAGTTACCACAGATACGCAGTATTTT
TRBJ2-5,TRBV5-4,many,TRBD2,CASSTGLPGETQYF,TGTGCCAGCAGCACGGGACTACCCGGGGAGACCCAGTACTTC
TRBJ2-7,TRBV10-2,many,-,CASSGGGEQYF,TGCGCCAGCAGTGGGGGCGGCGAGCAGTACTTC
TRBJ2-3,TRBV30,-,TRBD2,CAWTSGEGLDTQYF,TGTGCCTGGACTAGCGGGGAGGGGCTAGATACGCAGTATTTT
TRBJ2-3,TRBV2,-,-,CASSGQGPGTDTQYF,TGTGCCAGCAGTGGTCAGGGGCCTGGCACAGATACGCAGTATTTT
TRBJ2-7,TRBV10-1,-,TRBD2,CASSEQRSSGTSYEQYF,TGCGCCAGCAGTGAGCAGAGGTCAAGCGGGACCTCCTACGAGCAGTACTTC
TRBJ2-2,TRBV5-1,once,-,CASSLALGDTGELFF,TGCGCCAGCAGCTTGGCCCTGGGGGACACCGGGGAGCTGTTTTTT
TRBJ2-7,TRBV5-4,many,-,CASSGGLSYEQYF,TGTGCCAGCAGCGGGGGACTGTCCTACGAGCAGTACTTC
TRBJ1-1,TRBV5-6,few,-,CASSLANTEAFF,TGTGCCAGCAGCTTGGCTAACACTGAAGCTTTCTTT
TRBJ2-2,TRBV6-5,-,TRBD1,CASRRTGVTGELFF,TGTGCCAGCAGAAGGACAGGGGTCACCGGGGAGCTGTTTTTT
TRBJ2-3,TRBV14,few,TRBD2,CASSQDRGVTDTQYF,TGTGCCAGCAGCCAAGATCGGGGGGTCACAGATACGCAGTATTTT
TRBJ2-1,TRBV9,-,-,CASSPEGSEQFF,TGTGCCAGCAGCCCCGAAGGAAGTGAGCAGTTCTTC
TRBJ1-1,TRBV6-1,-,-,CASSGQARAFF,TGTGCCAGCAGTGGGCAGGCTAGGGCTTTCTTT